What follows are 21 T cell receptor beta chains derived from one specimen sequenced in a study of blood T cell repertoires in COVID-19. The data were produced by immunoSEQ multiplex PCR, yet TCRdb's version contains in-frame clones alone and is incomplete. The sample lists a few hundred thousand clones, around three quarters occurring once. Source material: peripheral blood. These receptor sequences come from a woman aged 70 to 79 with acute or convalescent COVID-19.

This chain connects TRBV3-1 (or the pseudogene TRBV3-2) to TRBJ2-6; TRBD1 agrees at 7 bases. This CDR3 region has 18 residues. The J segment lost 2 bases and the V segment lost 4 bases, leaving 11 bases of the junction unmatched. Germline V CDR1 and CDR2: LGHDT, YNNKEL (reference sequence). The CDR3: CASSPEGRGKAGANVLTF. The CDR3, as DNA: TGTGCCAGCAGCCCTGAGGGCAGGGGGAAGGCTGGGGCCAACGTCCTGACTTTC.

This clone was picked up a small number of times. The rearrangement links TRBV6-6 to TRBJ1-5; TRBD1 matches at 8 bases. The CDR3 runs to 15 residues. Losses at the gene ends were 6 bases for V and 3 bases for J; bases not matched to a gene: 7. Germline CDR1 reads MNHNY; CDR2 reads SVGAGI (reference sequence). The CDR3 sequence is CASRPGQEINQPQHF. In DNA form, the CDR3 reads TGTGCCAGCAGGCCGGGACAGGAGATCAATCAGCCCCAGCATTTT.

The chain couples TRBV11-2 to TRBJ2-3; D gene unclear. Germline lookup yields CDR1 SGHAT and CDR2 FQNNGV. Trimming left V 3 bases short and J 2 bases short, with 9 bases between. CDR3 size: 14 residues. The CDR3 nucleotides are TGTGCCAGCAGCTTGGCACAGTACACAGATACGCAGTATTTT. This gives the protein CASSLAQYTDTQYF.

The chain carries TRBV16 and TRBJ1-2; the match to TRBD1 covers 9 bases. With V trimmed by 4 bases and J by 6 bases, 6 bases remained unmatched. The CDR3 loop spans 14 amino acids. The V gene's germline CDR1 is KGHSY and CDR2 FQNENV. The CDR3 here is CASSRAGQGDGYTF. The CDR3, as DNA: TGTGCCAGCAGCCGGGCGGGACAGGGAGATGGCTACACCTTC.

The chain is built from TRBV9 and TRBJ1-1; 7 positions match TRBD1. The CDR3 length is 13 residues. The germline V gene has CDR1 SGDLS and CDR2 YYNGEE. V lost 1 base and J lost 6; bases outside the gene matches: 3. DNA for the CDR3: TGTGCCAGCAGCGTAAGACAGGGCGCTGAAGCTTTCTTT. It yields the protein CASSVRQGAEAFF. The whole variable domain, remainder taken from reference TRBV9 and TRBJ1-1, is DSGVTQTPKHLITATGQRVTLRCSPRSGDLSVYWYQQSLDQGLQFLIQYYNGEERAKGNILERFSAQQFPDLHSELNLSSLELGDSALYFCASSVRQGAEAFFGQGTRLTVV.

This clone was seen a few times. The chain is built from TRBV4-3 and TRBJ2-1, with 9 bases aligning to TRBD1. Germline lookup yields CDR1 LGHNA and CDR2 YSLEER. V lost 0 bases and J lost 6; bases outside the gene matches: 6. This CDR3 region has 16 residues. This CDR3 is CASSQDGTGFGNEQFF. The CDR3 DNA follows: TGCGCCAGCAGCCAAGATGGGACAGGGTTTGGCAATGAGCAGTTCTTC.

The chain couples TRBV19 to TRBJ1-5, with D perhaps TRBD1 (5 bases). This CDR3 region has 16 residues. V was shortened by 3 bases and J by 5 bases, with 17 bases between the two germline ends. The germline V gene encodes CDR1 LNHDA and CDR2 SQIVND (reference sequence). The CDR3 reads CASSITGQAPDQPQHF. In DNA, the CDR3 is TGTGCCAGTAGTATCACCGGACAAGCCCCCGATCAGCCCCAGCATTTT.

This clone was picked up many times. The chain couples TRBV27 to TRBJ2-3, with D possibly matching TRBD2 (5 bases). Trimming shortened V by 5 bases and J by 10 bases, and 10 bases separated the two germline ends. This CDR3 contains 11 residues. The germline CDR1 and CDR2 sequences are MNHEY and SMNVEV (reference sequence). The CDR3 sequence: CASSQGGPQYF. CDR3 bases: TGTGCCAGCAGTCAAGGCGGGCCGCAGTATTTT.

This chain connects TRBV18 to TRBJ2-5, with 8 positions matching TRBD1. This CDR3 region has 14 residues. The germline CDR1 and CDR2 sequences are KGHSH and LQKENI. Trimming at V came to 6 bases and at J to 5 bases, leaving 8 bases not matched to a gene. The DNA of the CDR3 is TGTGCCAGCTCCCCTCAGGGGGCTGTGGAGACCCAGTACTTC. This gives the protein CASSPQGAVETQYF.

This clone was counted only a few times. Here the CDR3 DNA reads TGTGCCAGCAGTGAACAGGGTCCCGCGAACACCGGGGAGCTGTTTTTT. Encoded protein: CASSEQGPANTGELFF. V and J are TRBV2 and TRBJ2-2; a possible D gene is TRBD1 (5 bases). The germline V gene has CDR1 SNHLY and CDR2 FYNNEI. The CDR3 sequence is 16 residues long. The V gene lost 2 bases and the J gene lost 0 bases, with 10 bases spanning the gap.

CDR3 sequence (DNA): TGTGGACGATCGGGACAAATATCTGGAAACACCATATATTTT. Translated, it gives CGRSGQISGNTIYF. The gene calls are TRBV30 and TRBJ1-3, with TRBD1 as a possible D gene (6 bases). CDR3 length equals 14 residues. From germline, CDR1 is GTSNPN and CDR2 SVGIG (reference sequence).

This chain joins TRBV14 and TRBJ1-3, with D unresolved. From germline, CDR1 is SGHDN and CDR2 FVKESK. V dropped 0 bases and J dropped 4 bases, with 13 bases sitting between them. The length of the CDR3 is 16 residues. The CDR3 here is CASSQDDLASGNTIYF. The CDR3 nucleotides read TGTGCCAGCAGCCAAGATGATTTGGCTTCCGGAAACACCATATATTTT.

The chain has TRBV6-5 and TRBJ2-1, with D possibly TRBD1 on 7 matching bases. The CDR3 runs 13 residues. Trimming left V 7 bases short and J 16 bases short, with 23 bases between. Germline loops: CDR1 MNHEY, CDR2 SVGAGI. CDR3 coding DNA: TGTGCCAGCACCCCACCCCCGCCCAGGGGGGAATTCTTC. It codes for CASTPPPPRGEFF.

The chain recombines TRBV5-4 with TRBJ2-7, with D perhaps matching TRBD2 (5 bases). CDR3 length: 14 residues. With 0 bases removed from V and 3 bases from J, the gap between germline ends came to 10 bases. Germline CDR1 is SGHNT and CDR2 is YYREEE (reference sequence). The CDR3 here is CASSLGLASYEQYV. The CDR3 nucleotides read TGTGCCAGCAGCTTGGGCCTAGCTAGCTACGAGCAGTACGTC.

The chain combines TRBV5-1 with TRBJ2-2, with 8 nucleotides matching TRBD1. This CDR3 is 15 amino acids long. The junction had 6 bases not matched to a gene; V was cut back by 4 bases and J by 4 bases. Germline V gene lookup returns CDR1 SGHRS and CDR2 YFSETQ. DNA for the CDR3: TGCGCCAGCAGCCCCGGACAGGGTGGCACCGGGGAGCTGTTTTTT. It yields the protein CASSPGQGGTGELFF.

The chain carries TRBV5-8 and TRBJ2-3; TRBD2 is a possible D gene (6 bases). The germline V gene encodes CDR1 SGHTS and CDR2 YDEGEE. V was pared by 4 bases and J by 2 bases, with 17 bases between. This CDR3 is 16 amino acids long. CDR3 sequence reads: CASSLGGARATDTQYF. The CDR3 DNA is TGTGCCAGCAGCCTCGGCGGGGCTAGGGCCACAGATACGCAGTATTTT. Full variable domain (missing parts from reference TRBV5-8 and TRBJ2-3): EAGVTQSPTHLIKTRGQQATLRCSPISGHTSVYWYQQALGLGLQFLLWYDEGEERNRGNFPPRFSGRQFPNYSSELNVNALELEDSALYLCASSLGGARATDTQYFGPGTRLTVL.

V and J are TRBV28 and TRBJ2-5; 8 bases line up with TRBD2. Trimming at V came to 4 bases and at J to 4 bases, leaving 11 bases not matched to a gene. The CDR3 loop spans 16 amino acids. Germline V lookup: CDR1 MDHEN, CDR2 SYDVKM. CDR3 protein: CASSSTGLAAGETQYF. In DNA form, the CDR3 reads TGTGCCAGCAGTTCAACCGGACTAGCAGCGGGAGAGACCCAGTACTTC. Based on the CDR3 plus reference TRBV28 and TRBJ2-5, the full variable domain is DVKVTQSSRYLVKRTGEKVFLECVQDMDHENMFWYRQDPGLGLRLIYFSYDVKMKEKGDIPEGYSVSREKKERFSLILESASTNQTSMYLCASSSTGLAAGETQYFGPGTRLLVL.

V gene TRBV19 combines with J gene TRBJ1-1; D is undetermined. V was pared by 2 bases and J by 5 bases, with 9 bases between. The germline CDR1 and CDR2 sequences are LNHDA and SQIVND (reference sequence). This CDR3 has 13 amino acids. CDR3 bases: TGTGCCAGTAGTATAATGGGAGGGACTGAAGCTTTCTTT. Protein: CASSIMGGTEAFF.

The gene calls are TRBV7-8 and TRBJ2-1; D perhaps matches TRBD2 (5 bases). The V end was cut by 0 bases, the J end by 4 bases, with 10 bases between. This CDR3 has 15 residues. The germline V gene has CDR1 SGHVS and CDR2 FQNEAQ. CDR3 loop: CASSLAREWYNEQFF. CDR3 in DNA: TGTGCCAGCAGCTTAGCGAGGGAATGGTACAATGAGCAGTTCTTC.

This sequence joins TRBV5-8 and TRBJ2-1; TRBD2 matches at 14 bases. The germline gives CDR1 SGHTS, CDR2 YDEGEE. V dropped 0 bases and J dropped 4; count of bases not matched to a gene: 12. The CDR3 totals 20 residues. CDR3 nucleotides: TGTGCCAGCAGCTTGGGGCTAGGACTAGCGGGGGGCTCAACTTACAATGAGCAGTTCTTC. It specifies CASSLGLGLAGGSTYNEQFF. Drawing the rest from reference TRBV5-8 and TRBJ2-1, the complete variable domain is EAGVTQSPTHLIKTRGQQATLRCSPISGHTSVYWYQQALGLGLQFLLWYDEGEERNRGNFPPRFSGRQFPNYSSELNVNALELEDSALYLCASSLGLGLAGGSTYNEQFFGPGTRLTVL.

This clone was seen a handful of times. The chain uses TRBV2 and TRBJ1-1; a possible D gene is TRBD1 (6 bases). This CDR3 is 17 amino acids long. The V and J ends lost 5 bases and 1 base respectively, with 20 bases between them. The germline V gene encodes CDR1 SNHLY and CDR2 FYNNEI. In DNA form, the CDR3 reads TGTGCCAGCAGTCCCCTTCCCGCAGGGGCAACGAACACTGAAGCTTTCTTT. As protein: CASSPLPAGATNTEAFF.